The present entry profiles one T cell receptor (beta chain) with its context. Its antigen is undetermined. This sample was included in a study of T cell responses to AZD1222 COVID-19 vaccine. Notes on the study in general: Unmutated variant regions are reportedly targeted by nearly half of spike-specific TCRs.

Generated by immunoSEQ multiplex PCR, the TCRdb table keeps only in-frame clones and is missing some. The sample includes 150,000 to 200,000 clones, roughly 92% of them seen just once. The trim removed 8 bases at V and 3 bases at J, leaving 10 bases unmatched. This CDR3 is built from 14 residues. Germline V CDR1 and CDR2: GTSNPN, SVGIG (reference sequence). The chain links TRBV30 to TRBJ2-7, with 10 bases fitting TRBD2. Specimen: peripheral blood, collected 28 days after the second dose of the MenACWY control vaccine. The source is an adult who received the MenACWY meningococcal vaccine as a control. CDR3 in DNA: TGTGCCGGGCACGCTAGCGGGAGTGGCTACGAGCAGTACTTC. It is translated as CAGHASGSGYEQYF.